A selection of T cell receptor beta chains follows, all from one sample in a study of T cell responses to AZD1222 COVID-19 vaccine. Using immunoSEQ multiplex PCR, the repertoire was profiled, and TCRdb retains in-frame clones only, with some absent. The sample comprises about 160,000 clones, about 90% of which are singletons, and roughly 4.3% rests with the top ten. Sequences were derived from peripheral blood, sampled on day 0 of MenACWY control vaccination. The receptor source for this set is an adult in good health. CDR3s include the opening cysteine and the closing phenylalanine or tryptophan. D genes are given only for firm matches. Expanded clones get a size class; other rows say once, few or many, or leave the size out.

TRBJ2-7	TRBV7-2	NA	NA	TGTGCCAGCAGCACCAACACCGGGACTTCCTACGAGCAGTACTTC	CASSTNTGTSYEQYF
TRBJ2-3	TRBV18	NA	NA	TGTGCCAGCTCACCCGCAGATACGCAGTATTTT	CASSPADTQYF
TRBJ1-1	TRBV5-3	NA	NA	TGTGCCAGAAGACAGGGACCACCTATGAACACTGAAGCTTTCTTT	CARRQGPPMNTEAFF
TRBJ1-1	TRBV4-3	NA	NA	TGCGCCAGCAGCCAAAATCCTTCGCAGGGAGGTGCTTTCTTT	CASSQNPSQGGAFF
TRBJ2-7	TRBV7-8	TRBD2	NA	TGTGCCAGCAGCCCAGCGGGGGTACTTAGCTCCTACGAGCAGTACTTC	CASSPAGVLSSYEQYF
TRBJ2-7	TRBV10-2	NA	once	TGCGCCAGCCTCAGCCCTAGCGAGCAGTACTTC	CASLSPSEQYF
TRBJ2-5	TRBV2	NA	once	TGTGCCAGCAGTACCTCGGGATACCAAGAGACCCAGTACTTC	CASSTSGYQETQYF
TRBJ2-5	TRBV6-1	NA	NA	TGTGCCAGCAGTGAAGGCCCAGGGTATGGTGGGGGGACCCAGTACTTC	CASSEGPGYGGGTQYF
TRBJ2-1	TRBV11-3	NA	NA	TGTGCCAGCAGCTTAGATATTGGAGGGGACAATGAGCAGTTCTTC	CASSLDIGGDNEQFF
TRBJ1-2	TRBV6-5	NA	few	TGTGCCAGCACCTCAGCAGGGCAGCACACCTTC	CASTSAGQHTF
TRBJ2-2	TRBV7-9	TRBD2	NA	TGTGCCAGCAGAAAAACTAGCGGGACTGGCACCGGGGAGCTGTTTTTT	CASRKTSGTGTGELFF
TRBJ1-1	TRBV6-5	TRBD1	NA	TGTGCCAGCCGAACAGCACAGGGGTTCCACACTGAAGCTTTCTTT	CASRTAQGFHTEAFF
TRBJ2-2	TRBV9	NA	NA	TGTGCCAGCAGGTTAAATACGAACACCGGGGAGCTGTTTTTT	CASRLNTNTGELFF